What follows are 4 T cell receptor beta chains derived from one specimen sequenced in a study of human T cells and chemical hapten exposure. Time point reported: patch test 2, 6 weeks after DPC sensitization. Treatment reported: therapeutic diphenylcyclopropenone sensitization with weekly scalp DPC. MiXCR, run by TCRdb on the RACE reads, gives a single entry per CDR3 protein. The data show 65,000 to 100,000 distinct CDR3 sequences, 6.6% seen once. The sequenced sample was whole blood, obtained in connection with sensitization to the hapten diphenylcyclopropenone (DPC). These receptors originate from a woman aged 30 to 39 with alopecia areata. Some clones in this sample may be carry-over from other donors' samples.

This clonotype has just one count. The germline gene is not matched at one end of the junction; a read error may be the cause. J is TRBJ1-5 and V is TRBV12-3 or TRBV12-4; D is ambiguous. The CDR3 has 14 residues. In DNA, the CDR3 is TGTGCCAGCAGTCCACAGCTATCCAATCAGCCCCAGAATTTT. Translating it yields CASSPQLSNQPQNF.

This clonotype was seen at least ten times. This sequence joins TRBV3-1 and TRBJ1-1; D remains ambiguous. The CDR3 consists of 14 residues. Germline CDR1 LGHDT, CDR2 YNNKEL (reference sequence). V lost 3 bases and J 8 bases, leaving 16 bases between the germline ends. This chain's CDR3 is CASSQSRHAPEAFF. CDR3 nucleotides: TGTGCCAGCAGCCAGTCCCGACATGCTCCGGAAGCTTTCTTT.

A few counts support this clonotype. The V and J genes are TRBV6-2 or TRBV6-3 and TRBJ1-5; D might be TRBD1 (6 bases). From germline, CDR1 is MNHEY and CDR2 SVGEGT. Trimming took off 2 bases at V and 2 bases at J, with 10 bases between the two ends. The CDR3 sequence is 15 residues long. DNA of the CDR3: TGTGCCAGCAGTTACCCGGGGGCGGGCAATCAGCCCCAGCATTTT. Amino acid sequence: CASSYPGAGNQPQHF.

This clonotype has a count of ten or more. V usage is TRBV6-6 and J usage is TRBJ1-3; D may be TRBD1 (5 bases). The CDR3 loop spans 13 amino acids. Germline assignment: CDR1 MNHNY and CDR2 SVGAGI (reference sequence). The V gene lost 0 bases and the J gene lost 11 bases, with 11 bases spanning the gap. This chain's CDR3 is CASSYSKGSPIYF. CDR3 DNA sequence: TGTGCCAGCAGTTACTCGAAGGGGAGTCCCATATATTTT.